This TCR beta chain comes out of a study of tumor-infiltrating lymphocytes in primary liver carcinoma. Background on the study: The patient population consisted of men and women between 30 and 69 years of age. Recorded tumor stage was T1-T3 N0M0, with diameters of roughly 4 to 10 cm. General study points: Tumor region pairs overlapped more than did tumor-adjacent and tumor-blood pairs.

V lost 4 bases, J lost 9 bases, and 8 bases stayed unmatched. Germline V lookup: CDR1 SEHNR, CDR2 FQNEAQ (reference sequence). The CDR3 sequence is 13 residues long. A word on this clonotype: Its antigen remains unknown.

The source material, roughly 18-30 mg of unsorted bulk tissue, was used to co-extract RNA and DNA. Researchers generated TCR beta cDNA from 500 to 600 ng of total RNA, relying on a constant-region primer. Three rounds of nested multiplex PCR with slightly modified ARM-PCR produced TCR beta libraries. Primers for the first two PCR rounds were TRBV1-TRBV30 forward primers and a C-beta reverse primer (about 9 cycles per round). Each CDR3 protein gets one entry after TCRdb re-called the multiplex PCR reads with MiXCR. This sample has 90,000 to 150,000 distinct CDR3 sequences, with around 70% found just once.

This TCR was recovered from a woman between 55 and 75 years old with primary liver carcinoma and hepatitis B virus infection. The sample was tumor-adjacent normal liver tissue. The chain combines TRBV7-9 with TRBJ1-2; 7 nucleotides agree with TRBD1. The chain's CDR3 is CASSYRGDYCYTF. In DNA, the CDR3 is TGTGCCAGCAGCTACAGGGGTGACTACTGCTACACCTTC. The full variable domain, with the rest looked up from reference TRBV7-9 and TRBJ1-2, is DTGVSQNPRHKITKRGQNVTFRCDPISEHNRLYWYRQTLGQGPEFLTYFQNEAQLEKSRLLSDRFSAERPKGSFSTLEIQRTEQGDSAMYLCASSYRGDYCYTFGSGTRLTVV.